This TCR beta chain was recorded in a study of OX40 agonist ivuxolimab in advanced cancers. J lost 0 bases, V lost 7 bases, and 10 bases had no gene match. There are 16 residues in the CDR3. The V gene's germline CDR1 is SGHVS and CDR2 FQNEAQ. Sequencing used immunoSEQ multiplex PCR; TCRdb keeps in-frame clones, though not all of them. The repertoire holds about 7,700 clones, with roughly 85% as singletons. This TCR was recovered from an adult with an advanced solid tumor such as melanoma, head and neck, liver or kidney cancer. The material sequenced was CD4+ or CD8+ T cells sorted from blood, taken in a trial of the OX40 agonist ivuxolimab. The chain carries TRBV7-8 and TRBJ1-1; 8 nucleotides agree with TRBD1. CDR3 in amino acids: CASKRGTGWVNTEAFF. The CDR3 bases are TGTGCCAGCAAGCGGGGGACAGGATGGGTGAACACTGAAGCTTTCTTT.